Below, one T cell receptor beta chain is given with its context. No antigen is known for it. The data originate from a study of cytomegalovirus exposure and HLA in healthy donors. Study overall: Earlier findings included approximately 120 million unique TCR beta sequences obtained from 170 million or so T cells.

The CDR3 covers 12 residues. CDR1 and CDR2 from the germline V gene are SEHNR and FQNEAQ (reference sequence). V was pared by 6 bases and J by 8 bases, with 4 bases of the junction left unmatched. Researchers ran the PCR with 60 Vbeta and 13 Jbeta primers. Assay used: immunoSEQ multiplex PCR; TCRdb lists only in-frame clones, some missing. The sample comprises under 200,000 clones, roughly 80% of which are singletons, and approximately 6.8% rests with the top ten. Study-level findings and limits: Relative to the approximately 670-donor mean, N-insertions were reportedly fewer in an Asian-associated ancestry cluster in a later analysis. Productive status was seen about 90% or about 30% of the time for most TCR beta V segments in an earlier analysis.

This clonotype originated in a male donor in good health and CMV-seropositive. Material: PBMCs. The chain has TRBV7-9 and TRBJ2-1; TRBD2 agrees at 7 bases. The CDR3 region is CASSGTTDEQFF. CDR3 DNA: TGTGCCAGCAGTGGGACTACGGATGAGCAGTTCTTC.